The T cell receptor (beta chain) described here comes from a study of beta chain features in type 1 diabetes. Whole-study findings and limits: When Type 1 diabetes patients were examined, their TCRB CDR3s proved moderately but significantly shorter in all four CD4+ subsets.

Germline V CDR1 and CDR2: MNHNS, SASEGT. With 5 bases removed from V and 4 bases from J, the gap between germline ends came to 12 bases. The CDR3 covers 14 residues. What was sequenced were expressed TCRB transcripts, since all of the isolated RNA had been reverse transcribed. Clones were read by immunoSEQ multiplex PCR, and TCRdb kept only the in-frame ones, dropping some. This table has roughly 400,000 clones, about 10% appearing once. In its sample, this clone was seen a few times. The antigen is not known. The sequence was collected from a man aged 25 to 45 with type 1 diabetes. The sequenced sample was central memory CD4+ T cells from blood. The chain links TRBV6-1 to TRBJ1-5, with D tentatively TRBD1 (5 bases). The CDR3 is CASSRRQLNQPQHF. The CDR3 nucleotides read TGTGCCAGCAGTCGGAGACAGTTAAATCAGCCCCAGCATTTT.